These 19 T cell receptor beta chains originate from one sample sequenced in a study of T-cell memory formation after mild COVID-19. TCRdb fed the 5' RACE reads into MiXCR, producing one record per CDR3 protein. The table lists around 300,000 distinct CDR3 sequences, 12% to 15% of them singletons. The specimen was PBMCs or a T cell subset sorted from them (not recorded which). The source is a man between 18 and 35 years old who had mild COVID-19 (a few samples of this study predate the infection). Cell type and time point are not known.

V usage is TRBV20-1 and J usage is TRBJ2-1, with D uncertain. CDR3 length: 14 residues. V lost 0 bases, J lost 4 bases, and 10 bases lay in between. Germline V gene data show CDR1 as DFQATT and CDR2 as SNEGSKA (reference sequence). The CDR3 region is CSARDPFLYNEQFF. The DNA for the CDR3 is TGCAGTGCTAGAGATCCCTTCCTATACAATGAGCAGTTCTTC.

The chain recombines TRBV7-2 with TRBJ2-3, with D possibly matching TRBD2 (7 bases). Per the germline V gene, CDR1 is SGHTA and CDR2 is FQGNSA. The length of the CDR3 is 15 residues. Trimming took 8 bases from V and 6 from J, leaving 21 bases between them. The CDR3 reads CASGSPAGAEDTQYF. As DNA, the CDR3 is TGTGCCAGCGGGTCCCCCGCGGGGGCAGAGGATACGCAGTATTTT.

The chain couples TRBV5-6 to TRBJ2-5, with D possibly TRBD2 on 5 matching bases. Trimming pared 1 base from V and 4 bases from J, leaving 14 bases between. Germline assignment: CDR1 SGHDT and CDR2 YYEEEE. The CDR3 spans 15 residues. The CDR3, as DNA: TGTGCCAGCAGCTTGTATAGAGGGCCCCCAGAGACCCAGTACTTC. This translates into CASSLYRGPPETQYF. Complete variable domain (other parts from reference TRBV5-6 and TRBJ2-5): DAGVTQSPTHLIKTRGQQVTLRCSPKSGHDTVSWYQQALGQGPQFIFQYYEEEERQRGNFPDRFSGHQFPNYSSELNVNALLLGDSALYLCASSLYRGPPETQYFGPGTRLLVL.

This rearrangement joins TRBV4-3 to TRBJ2-5, with D perhaps matching TRBD1 (6 bases). CDR1 and CDR2 (germline): LGHNA, YSLEER. This CDR3 is 15 amino acids long. With 4 bases removed from V and 2 bases from J, the gap between germline ends came to 14 bases. CDR3 loop: CASSRKTGSQETQYF. The CDR3 DNA is TGCGCCAGCAGCCGGAAAACAGGGTCACAAGAGACCCAGTACTTC.

The gene calls are TRBV20-1 and TRBJ1-2; D gene unclear. This CDR3 comprises 13 residues. The germline V gene encodes CDR1 DFQATT and CDR2 SNEGSKA (reference sequence). V shed 5 bases and J shed 6 bases, with 16 bases lying between them. This CDR3 reads CSASALGRDGYTF. DNA of the CDR3: TGCAGTGCTTCCGCTCTTGGGCGAGATGGCTACACCTTC.

This clonotype was counted only a few times. This chain's CDR3 is CASSLGRVHLTYNEQFF. Written as DNA, the CDR3 is TGTGCCAGCAGCTTAGGGAGGGTTCACTTAACCTACAATGAGCAGTTCTTC. The V call is TRBV7-2, the J call TRBJ2-1, with D maybe TRBD2 (6 bases). The V end lost 1 base, the J end lost 2 bases, and 15 bases lay between the germline ends. There are 17 residues in the CDR3. In germline, CDR1 is SGHTA, CDR2 FQGNSA. Combining the CDR3 with reference TRBV7-2 and TRBJ2-1 gives the whole variable domain GAGVSQSPSNKVTEKGKDVELRCDPISGHTALYWYRQSLGQGLEFLIYFQGNSAPDKSGLPSDRFSAERTGGSVSTLTIQRTQQEDSAVYLCASSLGRVHLTYNEQFFGPGTRLTVL.

The chain links TRBV5-1 to TRBJ2-5; no clear D gene. The germline V gene encodes CDR1 SGHRS and CDR2 YFSETQ. Deletions cut 4 bases from V and 2 bases from J, with 9 bases between. The CDR3 is made up of 13 amino acids. The CDR3, as DNA: TGCGCCAGCAGCCGTATATGGCAAGAGACCCAGTACTTC. Translating gives CASSRIWQETQYF.

The rearrangement links TRBV20-1 to TRBJ1-6; D unresolved. Trimming cost V 1 base and J 9 bases, with 13 bases left between them. Germline V gives CDR1 DFQATT, CDR2 SNEGSKA (reference sequence). This CDR3 spans 14 amino acids. The CDR3: CSARAEGGVSPLHF. CDR3 coding DNA: TGCAGTGCTAGAGCTGAGGGTGGGGTTTCACCCCTCCACTTT.

This clonotype came up once. For the CDR3, the DNA is TGTGCCAGCATACCGACTAGCGGGGGTTTTCAAGAGACCCAGTACTTC. Encoded protein: CASIPTSGGFQETQYF. This chain links TRBV2 with TRBJ2-5; 12 positions match TRBD2. This CDR3 has 16 amino acids. CDR1 is SNHLY, CDR2 FYNNEI, per germline. The V segment lost 7 bases and the J segment 2 bases; nucleotides outside the gene matches: 8. Complete variable domain (other parts from reference TRBV2 and TRBJ2-5): EPEVTQTPSHQVTQMGQEVILRCVPISNHLYFYWYRQILGQKVEFLVSFYNNEISEKSEIFDDQFSVERPDGSNFTLKIRSTKLEDSAMYFCASIPTSGGFQETQYFGPGTRLLVL.

This clonotype was seen only a few times. The J gene is TRBJ1-1, the V gene TRBV9; D is unclear. Between the trimmed V and J ends, which lost 3 bases and 0 bases, there was a span of 12 bases. This CDR3 spans 15 amino acids. Germline V gene data show CDR1 as SGDLS and CDR2 as YYNGEE. The CDR3 protein is CASSGQPELNTEAFF. The CDR3 DNA is TGTGCCAGCAGCGGCCAGCCGGAGTTGAACACTGAAGCTTTCTTT.

The rearrangement joins TRBV20-1 to TRBJ1-6, with TRBD1 as a possible D gene (5 bases). Germline V gene lookup returns CDR1 DFQATT and CDR2 SNEGSKA (reference sequence). This CDR3 comprises 14 residues. V lost 5 bases and J 11 bases, leaving 19 bases between the germline ends. CDR3 region: CSAPVGGEGPPLHF. Here the CDR3 DNA reads TGCAGTGCTCCTGTCGGGGGGGAAGGGCCACCCCTCCACTTT.

This clonotype was detected a few times. This chain connects TRBV20-1 to TRBJ1-4; 8 bases fit TRBD1. The CDR3 has 14 amino acids. Germline V CDR1 and CDR2: DFQATT, SNEGSKA (reference sequence). The trim removed 3 bases at V and 7 bases at J, leaving 7 bases unmatched. The DNA of the CDR3 is TGCAGTGCTAGGGGGACAGGTCTCTCTGAAAAACTGTTTTTT. It translates to CSARGTGLSEKLFF.

In its sample, this clonotype was seen many times. This sequence joins TRBV5-1 and TRBJ2-3, with D unclear. Trimming shortened V by 5 bases and J by 7 bases, and 11 bases separated the two germline ends. CDR1 is SGHRS and CDR2 is YFSETQ in the germline V gene. This CDR3 has 12 residues. The CDR3 DNA reads as TGCGCCAGCAGTGACCAGGAGTATACGCAGTATTTT. Amino acids: CASSDQEYTQYF.

There are a few counts of this clonotype. The chain couples TRBV7-2 to TRBJ2-5; 10 nucleotides match TRBD2. Trimming cost V 5 bases and J 6 bases; bases outside gene matches: 15. The CDR3 consists of 17 residues. From germline, CDR1 is SGHTA and CDR2 FQGNSA. The CDR3: CASSPTSGVSSGKTQYF. Here the CDR3 DNA reads TGTGCCAGCAGCCCAACTAGCGGGGTCTCCTCTGGGAAGACCCAGTACTTC.

This chain connects TRBV6-6 to TRBJ2-2; 7 nucleotides align to TRBD1. The CDR3 runs to 16 residues. The germline V gene has CDR1 MNHNY and CDR2 SVGAGI (reference sequence). The trim removed 5 bases at V and 6 bases at J, leaving 12 bases unmatched. The CDR3 loop reads CASSEGQWRLAGELFF. The CDR3, as DNA: TGTGCCAGCAGTGAGGGACAGTGGCGTTTGGCCGGGGAGCTGTTTTTT.

This chain links TRBV6-2 or TRBV6-3 with TRBJ2-5, with a possible D match to TRBD2 (6 bases). V lost 0 bases to trimming and J lost 0 bases, with 11 bases between them. The CDR3 consists of 16 residues. Germline CDR1 and CDR2: MNHEY and SVGEGT. CDR3 in amino acids: CASSYSASVHQETQYF. DNA for the CDR3: TGTGCCAGCAGTTACTCGGCTAGCGTACACCAAGAGACCCAGTACTTC.

V is TRBV10-3 and J is TRBJ1-5; a possible D gene is TRBD1 (6 bases). The CDR3 runs 15 residues. V was shortened by 5 bases and J by 4 bases, with 15 bases between the two germline ends. Germline V gene lookup returns CDR1 ENHRY and CDR2 SYGVKD. CDR3 loop: CAISLGQGQNQPQHF. The CDR3 DNA sequence: TGTGCCATCAGTTTGGGTCAGGGACAAAATCAGCCCCAGCATTTT.

This clonotype was seen a handful of times. The V call is TRBV5-1, the J call TRBJ2-2; TRBD2 matches 7 bases. V lost 1 base to trimming and J lost 1 base; unmatched junction nucleotides: 10. Germline loops: CDR1 SGHRS, CDR2 YFSETQ. This CDR3 has 18 residues. The CDR3 DNA sequence: TGCGCCAGCAGCTTGATCCCTCGGGCGGGGGAGAACACCGGGGAGCTGTTTTTT. Encoded protein: CASSLIPRAGENTGELFF.

This clonotype was observed many times. This rearrangement joins TRBV20-1 to TRBJ1-1; D is possibly TRBD1 (6 bases). The V and J ends lost 0 bases and 1 base respectively, with 9 bases between them. The CDR3 contains 14 residues. Germline loops: CDR1 DFQATT, CDR2 SNEGSKA (reference sequence). The CDR3 reads CSARDTGQNTEAFF. The CDR3 coding sequence is TGCAGTGCTAGAGATACGGGACAGAACACTGAAGCTTTCTTT.